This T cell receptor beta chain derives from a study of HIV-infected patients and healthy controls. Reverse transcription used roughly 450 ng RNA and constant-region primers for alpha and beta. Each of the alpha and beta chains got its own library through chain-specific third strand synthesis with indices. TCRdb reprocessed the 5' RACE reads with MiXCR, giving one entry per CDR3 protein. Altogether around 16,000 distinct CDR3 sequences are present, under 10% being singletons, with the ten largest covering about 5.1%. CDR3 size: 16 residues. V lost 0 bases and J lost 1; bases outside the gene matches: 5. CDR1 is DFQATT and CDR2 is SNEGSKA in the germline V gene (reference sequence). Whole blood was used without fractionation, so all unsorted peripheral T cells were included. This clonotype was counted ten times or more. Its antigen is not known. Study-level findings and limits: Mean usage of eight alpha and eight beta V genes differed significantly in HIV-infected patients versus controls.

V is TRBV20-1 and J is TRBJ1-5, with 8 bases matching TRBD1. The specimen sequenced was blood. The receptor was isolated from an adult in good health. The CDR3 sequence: CSARELTGGSNQPQHF. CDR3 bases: TGCAGTGCTAGAGAGCTCACAGGGGGAAGCAATCAGCCCCAGCATTTT.